This is a list of T cell receptor beta chains from one sample in a study of cytomegalovirus exposure and HLA in healthy donors. Clones were read by immunoSEQ multiplex PCR, and TCRdb kept only the in-frame ones, dropping some. Among about 130,000 clones listed, 70% to 80% were seen once. Sequencing was performed on PBMCs. These receptors all stem from a man aged 18-30 years in good health and CMV-seronegative. Both conserved end residues are part of each CDR3. The order of the fields is J gene, clone size, D gene, V gene, CDR3 DNA, CDR3 protein. The D gene is left open where the match is weak. The size field is filled for only some rows; it gives once, few, many or a size class.

>TRBJ1-5|once|.|TRBV9
TGTGCCAGCAGCGTAGAGAGGAGGGCCCTGAGAGGCAATCAGCCCCAGCATTTT
CASSVERRALRGNQPQHF
>TRBJ2-3|.|.|TRBV7-2
TGTGCCAGCAGCCGACGGGACTCTGGCACAGATACGCAGTATTTT
CASSRRDSGTDTQYF
>TRBJ2-4|.|.|TRBV13
TGTGCCAGCAGCCGCCGGGGAATGGGTGGGGAACTAGCCAAAAACATTCAGTACTTC
CASSRRGMGGELAKNIQYF
>TRBJ1-1|.|TRBD1|TRBV7-9
TGTTCCAGCAACTCGCAGGGGGGCGGGCAGAACACTGAAGCTTTCTTT
CSSNSQGGGQNTEAFF
>TRBJ1-4|few|.|TRBV15
TGTGCCACCAGCAGAGGCGAGGGTCGAAAACTGTTTTTT
CATSRGEGRKLFF
>TRBJ1-2|.|.|TRBV7-3
TGTGCCAGCAGCGCAAACGAGGATGGCTACACCTTC
CASSANEDGYTF
>TRBJ2-7|.|.|TRBV27
TGTGCCAGCAGTTTTGACCCAGGACACGCCTACGAGCAGTACTTC
CASSFDPGHAYEQYF
>TRBJ2-3|few|.|TRBV6-5
TGTGCCAGCAGTGCCCGACAGGTCACAGATACGCAGTATTTT
CASSARQVTDTQYF
>TRBJ1-1|.|.|TRBV6-6
TGTGCCAGCAGTTACGGGCCGAACACTGAAGCTTTCTTT
CASSYGPNTEAFF
>TRBJ1-1|.|TRBD1|TRBV29-1
TGCAGCGTGACAGGGATGCTTCTCACCGAAGTTGACGAAGCTTTCTTT
CSVTGMLLTEVDEAFF
>TRBJ1-2|.|.|TRBV27
TGTGCCAGCAGGTGGGCAGGAGGCTACACCTTC
CASRWAGGYTF
>TRBJ2-1|.|.|TRBV6-5
TGTGCCAGCAGCCGCCGGGGATCGCTAAACAATGAGCAGTTCTTC
CASSRRGSLNNEQFF
>TRBJ2-7|.|TRBD2|TRBV19
TGTGCCAGTAGTATAGCTGCGGGACTAGCGGCCTACGAGCAGTACTTC
CASSIAAGLAAYEQYF
>TRBJ2-1|.|TRBD2|TRBV11-3
TGTGCCAGCAGCTTAGGAACTACGGGAGGGCCCAGGAATGAGCAGTTCTTC
CASSLGTTGGPRNEQFF
>TRBJ1-2|.|.|TRBV29-1
TGCAGCGTTGAAGACAGTGGAGGGGAGAGTTATGGCTACACCTTC
CSVEDSGGESYGYTF
>TRBJ2-3|.|.|TRBV9
TGTGCCAGCAGCGCCCGCGGGGTGGGCACAGATACGCAGTATTTT
CASSARGVGTDTQYF
>TRBJ1-1|few|.|TRBV7-3
TGTGCCAGCAGCTTAATTGGACGGACTACTGAAGCTTTCTTT
CASSLIGRTTEAFF
>TRBJ2-7|once|.|TRBV5-6
TGTGCCAGCAGCGGCGGGACAGCCCACGAGCAGTACTTC
CASSGGTAHEQYF
>TRBJ2-5|few|TRBD1|TRBV29-1
TGCAGCACGAACAGGGGCATCTTACAAGAGACCCAGTACTTC
CSTNRGILQETQYF
>TRBJ2-7|.|.|TRBV9
TGTGCCAGCAGCGTAGGGCACAGTTACTACGAGCAGTACTTC
CASSVGHSYYEQYF
>TRBJ2-7|.|.|TRBV15
TGTGCCACCAGCAGAGTTGCCGTGGACAGCTCCTACGAGCAGTACTTC
CATSRVAVDSSYEQYF
>TRBJ1-2|.|TRBD1|TRBV5-1
TGCGCCAGCAGCTTGGATCAGGGGGCGATCTATGGCTACACCTTC
CASSLDQGAIYGYTF
>TRBJ1-1|.|TRBD1|TRBV6-5
TGTGCCAGCAGTAGCCGGGTACAGGGGAGCGCTGAAGCTTTCTTT
CASSSRVQGSAEAFF
>TRBJ1-2|.|.|TRBV9
TGTGCCAGCAGCCCCCGGGACATAAACTATGGCTACACCTTC
CASSPRDINYGYTF
>TRBJ2-3|.|TRBD2|TRBV4-1
TGCGCCAGCAGCCAAGGGACTAGATCTAGCACAGATACGCAGTATTTT
CASSQGTRSSTDTQYF
>TRBJ2-7|.|.|TRBV6-5
TGTGCCAGCAGTTACTCGCCAGGGAAGTTAAGGGACGAGCAGTACTTC
CASSYSPGKLRDEQYF
>TRBJ1-2|.|TRBD1|TRBV5-1
TGCGCCAGCAGCTTGGCCGGACAGGGCGACGGCTACACCTTC
CASSLAGQGDGYTF
>TRBJ2-2|.|.|TRBV6-5
TGTGCCAGCAGTTCGGACTCCGAGGGCCTCGCCGGGGAGCTGTTTTTT
CASSSDSEGLAGELFF
>TRBJ2-7|once|.|TRBV2
TGTGCCACCGCGGGCGGGGAGATCTACGAGCAGTACTTC
CATAGGEIYEQYF
>TRBJ1-2|.|.|TRBV30
TGTGCCTGGAAAGTTTCGCAGTCTCGGGTTTATGGCTACACCTTC
CAWKVSQSRVYGYTF
>TRBJ2-5|.|TRBD1|TRBV10-3
TGTGCCATCAGACAGGGGGGCCAAGAGACCCAGTACTTC
CAIRQGGQETQYF
>TRBJ1-4|.|TRBD1|TRBV18
TGTGCCAGCTCACCCAGGGGGCCTAATGAAAAACTGTTTTTT
CASSPRGPNEKLFF
>TRBJ2-3|.|TRBD2|TRBV28
TGTGCCAGCAGTTACCTGTCTATAGCGGGAGAGGGTACGCAGTATTTT
CASSYLSIAGEGTQYF
>TRBJ2-3|.|.|TRBV28
TGTGCCAGCAGGGTTTCGGACTACTACACAGATACGCAGTATTTT
CASRVSDYYTDTQYF
>TRBJ1-1|.|.|TRBV11-1
TGTGCCAGCAGCTTAATCTGGGCCACGAACACTGAAGCTTTCTTT
CASSLIWATNTEAFF
>TRBJ2-2|once|TRBD2|TRBV6-5
TGTGCCAGCAGTTACTCGGGACTAACCTTCACCGGGGAGCTGTTTTTT
CASSYSGLTFTGELFF
>TRBJ2-7|.|.|TRBV5-1
TGCGCCAGCAGCCCCCTGACTTCATCCGCCTACGAGCAGTACTTC
CASSPLTSSAYEQYF